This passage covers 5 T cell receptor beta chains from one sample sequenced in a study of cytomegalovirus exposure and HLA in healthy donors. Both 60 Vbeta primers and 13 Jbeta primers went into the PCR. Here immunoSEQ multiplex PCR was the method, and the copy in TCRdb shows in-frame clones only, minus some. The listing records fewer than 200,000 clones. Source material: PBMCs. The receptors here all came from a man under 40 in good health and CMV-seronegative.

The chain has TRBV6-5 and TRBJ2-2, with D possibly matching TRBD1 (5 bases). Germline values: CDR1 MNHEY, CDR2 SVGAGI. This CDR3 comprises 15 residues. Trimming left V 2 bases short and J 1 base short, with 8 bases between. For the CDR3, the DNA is TGTGCCAGCAGTTACAGGGGCTGGAACACCGGGGAGCTGTTTTTT. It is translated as CASSYRGWNTGELFF.

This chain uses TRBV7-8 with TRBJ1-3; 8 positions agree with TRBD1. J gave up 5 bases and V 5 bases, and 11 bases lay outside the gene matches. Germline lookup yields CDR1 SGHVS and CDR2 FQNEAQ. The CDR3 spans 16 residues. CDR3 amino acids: CASSPPTGAYRNTIYF. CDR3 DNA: TGTGCCAGCAGCCCACCGACAGGGGCCTACAGAAACACCATATATTTT. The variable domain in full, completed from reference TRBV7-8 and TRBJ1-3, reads GAGVSQSPRYKVAKRGQDVALRCDPISGHVSLFWYQQALGQGPEFLTYFQNEAQLDKSGLPSDRFFAERPEGSVSTLKIQRTQQEDSAVYLCASSPPTGAYRNTIYFGEGSWLTVV.

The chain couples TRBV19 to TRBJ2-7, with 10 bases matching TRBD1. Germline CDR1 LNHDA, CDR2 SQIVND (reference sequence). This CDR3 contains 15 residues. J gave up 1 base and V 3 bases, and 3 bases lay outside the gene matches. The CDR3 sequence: CASSIQGQGSYEQYF. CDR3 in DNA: TGTGCCAGTAGTATCCAGGGACAGGGGTCCTACGAGCAGTACTTC.

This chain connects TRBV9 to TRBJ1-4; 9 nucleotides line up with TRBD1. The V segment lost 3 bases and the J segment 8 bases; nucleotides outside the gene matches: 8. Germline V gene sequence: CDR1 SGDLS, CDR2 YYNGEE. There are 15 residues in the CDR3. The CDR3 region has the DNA TGTGCCAGCAGCGCACAACAGGGGGCCGGGGAAAAACTGTTTTTT. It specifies CASSAQQGAGEKLFF.

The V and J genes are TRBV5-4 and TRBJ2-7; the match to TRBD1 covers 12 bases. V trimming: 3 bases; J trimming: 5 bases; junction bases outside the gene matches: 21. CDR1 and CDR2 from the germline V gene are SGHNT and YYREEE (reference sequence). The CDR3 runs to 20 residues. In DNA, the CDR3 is TGTGCCAGCAGCTCCCGACTTGGTGGTGTATTAGGGGACAGGGGGCACGAGCAGTACTTC. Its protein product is CASSSRLGGVLGDRGHEQYF. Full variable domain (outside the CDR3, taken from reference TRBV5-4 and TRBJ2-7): ETGVTQSPTHLIKTRGQQVTLRCSSQSGHNTVSWYQQALGQGPQFIFQYYREEENGRGNFPPRFSGLQFPNYSSELNVNALELDDSALYLCASSSRLGGVLGDRGHEQYFGPGTRLTVT.